The TCR beta chain described here comes from a study of Graves' ophthalmopathy and Graves' hyperthyroidism (dated by TCRdb to 2016 to 2019). As for the study more broadly: Peripheral blood samples were taken at the time of initial diagnosis, before any treatment was given. TCR beta repertoire signatures were used to distinguish Graves' ophthalmopathy from Graves' hyperthyroidism and to predict progression to ophthalmopathy. In total, 135 blood samples were TCR-sequenced: some 43 ophthalmopathy, some 80 hyperthyroidism and some 17 hyperthyroidism-to-ophthalmopathy patients. To explore V-J signatures that distinguish ophthalmopathy from hyperthyroidism, a discovery set of 100 patients was enrolled, made up of 43 with ophthalmopathy and some 60 with stable hyperthyroidism. For independent validation, a separate cohort was made up of approximately 18 hyperthyroidism patients plus 17 patients who later progressed from hyperthyroidism to ophthalmopathy. In five to seven hyperthyroidism patients, T-cell repertoires of thyroid tissue and blood were compared. Following sampling, methimazole starting at 30 mg daily was administered to hyperthyroidism patients, and high-dose intravenous methylprednisolone was administered to ophthalmopathy patients. The approximately 98 discovery patients were randomly divided into training and test sets at a 7:3 ratio. The full study reports these points: Most expanded thyroid clonotypes with a frequency above 0.001 also appeared in blood, which suggests that blood repertoires may reflect the immune response in the thyroid. No statistical method was used to set the sample size in advance, and the investigators knew which group each participant was assigned to. In validation, the model predicted ophthalmopathy progression with about 71% sensitivity and around 72% specificity; 12 predicted patients were CT-confirmed with GO in a median of about 7.1 months. Ophthalmopathy was separated from stable hyperthyroidism by the 13-signature model with 85% to 90% sensitivity and approximately 84% specificity in cross-validation and with 80%/75% in the test set.

Stable hyperthyroidism was defined as no progression to ophthalmopathy within 18 months of follow-up. Hyperthyroidism patients were newly diagnosed, were aged 18 to 65 years, and had a disease duration under 2 months. Patients with other autoimmune diseases, uncontrolled infections, pregnancy or lactation were excluded from the study. Clinical symptoms, serum thyroxine, TRAb, thyroid ultrasound and orbital computed tomography formed the basis of the diagnosis. Ficoll-Paque density gradient centrifugation was used to isolate PBMCs from around 10 ml of fresh peripheral blood. Trizol reagent was used to extract the total RNA, and its quality was then checked on an Agilent 2100 Bioanalyzer. This clonotype has more than one count but fewer than ten. The specificity of this receptor is unknown. Base qualities are not recorded, but no much larger clone differs from it by a single base. For repertoire sequencing, the TCR beta CDR3 regions were amplified from RNA transcripts. HTBI primers and the Qiagen OneStep RT-PCR kit were used in a first-round RT-PCR, which was followed by a second-round multiplex PCR, size selection and purification. Libraries were sequenced on an Illumina HiSeq2000 using paired-end 100 bp reads. The original pipeline was this. Reads were processed with SOAPnuke, discarding reads with adapters, uncalled bases, mean Phred below 15, or no exact constant-primer or identifier match. COPE v1.2.5 was used to merge the high-quality paired reads. Each unique nucleotide sequence was treated as a clonotype, and MiTCR v1.1 was used to align the clonotypes to the IMGT TRB V, D and J references. The analysis was limited to V-J combinations with a frequency above 0.0001, which together covered over 99% of the repertoires. For each V-J combination, a TCR clonal expansion and chaos score was defined as F50 clonal expansion divided by the chaos observed in the TCRdist matrix. Welch's t-statistics and random forest were used to reduce features to about a dozen V-J combinations, which were fed into a naive Bayes classifier. The Morisita-Horn index was used to measure how similar the thyroid and blood repertoires were. The raw public reads went through TCRdb reprocessing: fastp at Q25, MiXCR clone calling, in-frame beta chains kept. Identical CDR3 protein sequences are pooled into one entry, listed with their most common genes and DNA. These V and J calls are TCRdb output, not the study's own analysis. The sample yields over 500,000 distinct CDR3 sequences; about 20% were counted once. The top ten hold 7.1% of the sample.

The V end gives up 5 bases and the J end 8 bases, leaving 9 bases in the junction not matched to a gene. The germline V gene (reference sequence) specifies LNHDA as CDR1 and SQIVND as CDR2. Counted from cysteine to phenylalanine, this CDR3 has 14 amino acids. Just CDR3 DNA is preserved here, 42 bases in frame from base 1. The chain is assembled from TRBV19 and TRBJ1-2; TRBD1 aligns with 9 central bases. The receptor was isolated from a woman younger than 30 with stable Graves' hyperthyroidism. Some clones in this sample may be carry-over from other donors' samples. Donor details come from another sample of the same person, matched by shared clones. What was sequenced was peripheral blood. Here is the DNA: TGTGCCAGTAGTGACCGGGACAGGGTTGGGGGCTACACCTTC. It is translated as CASSDRDRVGGYTF. The entire variable domain, with the stretches around the CDR3 drawn from the reference TRBV19 and TRBJ1-2 proteins, is DGGITQSPKYLFRKEGQNVTLSCEQNLNHDAMYWYRQDPGQGLRLIYYSQIVNDFQKGDIAEGYSVSREKKESFPLTVTSAQKNPTAFYLCASSDRDRVGGYTFGSGTRLTVV.